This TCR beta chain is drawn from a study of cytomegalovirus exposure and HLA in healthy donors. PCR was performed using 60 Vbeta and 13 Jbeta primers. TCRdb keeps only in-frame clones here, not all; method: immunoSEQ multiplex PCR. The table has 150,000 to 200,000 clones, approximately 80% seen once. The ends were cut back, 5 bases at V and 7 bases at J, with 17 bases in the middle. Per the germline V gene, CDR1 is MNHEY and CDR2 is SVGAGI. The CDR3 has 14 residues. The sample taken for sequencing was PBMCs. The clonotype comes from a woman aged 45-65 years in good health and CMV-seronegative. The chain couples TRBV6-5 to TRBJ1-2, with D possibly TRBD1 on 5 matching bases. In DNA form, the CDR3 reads TGTGCCAGCAGTCTAAGTGGCAGGGTGGGTGGCTACACCTTC. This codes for CASSLSGRVGGYTF.